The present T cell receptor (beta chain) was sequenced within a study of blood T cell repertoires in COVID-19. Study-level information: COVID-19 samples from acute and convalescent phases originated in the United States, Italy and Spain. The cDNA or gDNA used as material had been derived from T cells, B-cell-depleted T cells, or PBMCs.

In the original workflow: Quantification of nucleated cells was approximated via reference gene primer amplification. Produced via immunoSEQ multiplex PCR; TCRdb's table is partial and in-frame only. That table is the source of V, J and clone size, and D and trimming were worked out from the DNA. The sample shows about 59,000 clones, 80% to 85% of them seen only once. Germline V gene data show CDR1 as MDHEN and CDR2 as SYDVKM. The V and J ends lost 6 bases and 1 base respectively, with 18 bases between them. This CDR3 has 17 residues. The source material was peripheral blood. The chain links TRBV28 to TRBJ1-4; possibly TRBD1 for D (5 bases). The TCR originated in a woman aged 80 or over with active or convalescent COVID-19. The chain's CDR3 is CASRGSGVSLTNEKLFF. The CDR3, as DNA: TGTGCCAGCAGGGGGTCGGGGGTTTCTTTAACTAATGAAAAACTGTTTTTT.